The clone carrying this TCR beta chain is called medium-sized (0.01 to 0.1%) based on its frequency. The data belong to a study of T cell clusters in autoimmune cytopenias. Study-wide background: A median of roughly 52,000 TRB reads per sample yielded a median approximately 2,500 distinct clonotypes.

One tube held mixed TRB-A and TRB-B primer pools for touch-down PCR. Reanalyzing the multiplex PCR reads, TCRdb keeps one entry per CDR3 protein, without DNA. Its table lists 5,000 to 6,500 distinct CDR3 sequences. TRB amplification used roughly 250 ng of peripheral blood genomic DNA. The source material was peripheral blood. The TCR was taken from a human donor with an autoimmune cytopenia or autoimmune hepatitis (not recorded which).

The CDR3 here is CAWSALTGYNSPLHF. The V call is TRBV30, the J call TRBJ1-6; absent DNA, TCRdb's TRBD1 call cannot be checked. The CDR3 covers 15 residues. Germline CDR1 reads GTSNPN; CDR2 reads SVGIG (reference sequence).